The 5 T cell receptor beta chains presented below share a single source sample, sequenced in a study of blood T cell repertoires in COVID-19. Sequencing used immunoSEQ multiplex PCR; TCRdb keeps in-frame clones, though not all of them. Seen here are over 300,000 clones, 80% to 90% observed once, and the top ten hold approximately 1.2%. The sequenced sample consisted of peripheral blood. These receptors originate from a man in his forties with acute or convalescent COVID-19.

The chain is built from TRBV3-1 (or the pseudogene TRBV3-2) and TRBJ1-2; D remains unclear. V lost 4 bases, J lost 8 bases, and 14 bases lay in between. CDR1 is LGHDT and CDR2 is YNNKEL in the germline V gene (reference sequence). This CDR3 is built from 13 residues. The DNA of the CDR3 is TGTGCCAGCAGCCCCCTCGGCTGGGCAGGCTACACCTTC. Its protein is CASSPLGWAGYTF.

This chain links TRBV10-3 with TRBJ1-6, with D possibly TRBD1 on 5 matching bases. Deletions cut 9 bases from V and 7 bases from J, with 10 bases between. This CDR3 has 12 amino acids. Germline V lookup: CDR1 ENHRY, CDR2 SYGVKD. The CDR3 bases are TGTGCCATTCGGGACTTAAATTCACCCCTCCACTTT. It specifies CAIRDLNSPLHF.

The gene calls are TRBV2 and TRBJ2-5; 12 bases line up with TRBD2. CDR1 is SNHLY, CDR2 FYNNEI, per germline. V shed 6 bases and J 5 bases; nucleotides not matched to a gene: 10. This CDR3 has 16 amino acids. CDR3 sequence: CASSGLTSGRSETQYF. CDR3 bases: TGTGCCAGCAGCGGACTGACTAGCGGGAGATCTGAGACCCAGTACTTC.

The chain couples TRBV5-4 to TRBJ1-6, with a possible D match to TRBD1 (5 bases). Germline assignment: CDR1 SGHNT and CDR2 YYREEE (reference sequence). The length of the CDR3 is 18 residues. V dropped 4 bases and J dropped 6 bases, with 23 bases sitting between them. Here the CDR3 reads CASSPAPTLGLINSPLHF. The DNA for the CDR3 is TGTGCCAGCAGCCCCGCCCCAACCTTGGGACTGATTAATTCACCCCTCCACTTT.

The genes are TRBV5-1 and TRBJ1-2, with TRBD1 matching over 10 bases. The CDR3 totals 14 residues. Germline CDR1 reads SGHRS; CDR2 reads YFSETQ. V lost 2 bases, J lost 6 bases, and 4 bases stayed unmatched. The CDR3 region has the DNA TGCGCCAGCAGCTTTCGACAGGGGGCCGATGGCTACACCTTC. Its translation is CASSFRQGADGYTF.